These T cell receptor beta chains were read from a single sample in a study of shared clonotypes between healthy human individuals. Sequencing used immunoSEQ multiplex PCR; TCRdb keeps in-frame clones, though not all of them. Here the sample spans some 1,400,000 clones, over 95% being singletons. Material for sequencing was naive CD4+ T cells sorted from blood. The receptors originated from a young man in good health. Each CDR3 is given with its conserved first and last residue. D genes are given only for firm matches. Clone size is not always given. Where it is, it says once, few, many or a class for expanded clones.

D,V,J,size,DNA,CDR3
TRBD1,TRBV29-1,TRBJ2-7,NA,TGCAGCGTCCGACAGGGCTCCCTCGAGCAGTACTTC,CSVRQGSLEQYF
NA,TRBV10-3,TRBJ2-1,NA,TGTGCCATCAGCCCCGGAGTAGCGGAGCAGTTCTTC,CAISPGVAEQFF
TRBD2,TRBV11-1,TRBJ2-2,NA,TGTGCCAGCAGCCGAAGGACTAGCGGGAGTTCCGGGGAGCTGTTTTTT,CASSRRTSGSSGELFF
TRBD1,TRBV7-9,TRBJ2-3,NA,TGTGCCAGCAGCTTAACGCCCCGGGACAGGGCTACAGATACGCAGTATTTT,CASSLTPRDRATDTQYF
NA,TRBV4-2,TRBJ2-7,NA,TGTGCCAGCAGCCCGACCACCCTGGTAAGCGAGCAGTACTTC,CASSPTTLVSEQYF
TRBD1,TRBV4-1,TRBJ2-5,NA,TGCGCCAGCAGCCAAGGACAGGGGATCCGGGAGACCCAGTACTTC,CASSQGQGIRETQYF
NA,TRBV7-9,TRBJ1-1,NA,TGTGCCACCCAACCGGGCACTGAAGCTTTCTTT,CATQPGTEAFF
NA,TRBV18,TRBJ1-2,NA,TGTGCCAGCTCACTACAAGTTAACTATGGCTACACCTTC,CASSLQVNYGYTF
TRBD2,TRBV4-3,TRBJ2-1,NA,TGCGCCAGCAGCGAAAGAACCAGCGGACTAGCGGCGCAGTTCTTC,CASSERTSGLAAQFF
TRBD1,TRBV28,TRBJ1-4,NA,TGTGCCAGCCTCGAGGGGGGGGGACAGGGGAATGAAAAACTGTTTTTT,CASLEGGGQGNEKLFF
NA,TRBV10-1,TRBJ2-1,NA,TGCGCCAGCAGTGAGTACAGGGTTTCTGAGCAGTTCTTC,CASSEYRVSEQFF
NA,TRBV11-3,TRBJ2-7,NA,TGTGCCAGCAGCCGAGGGGGTCCGGGATCCTACGAGCAGTACTTC,CASSRGGPGSYEQYF
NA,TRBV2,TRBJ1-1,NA,TGTGCCAGCAGGGCCACGCAGACAATCCCCGGGGCTTTCTTT,CASRATQTIPGAFF
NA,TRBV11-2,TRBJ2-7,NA,TGTGCCAGCAGCTCACACCCTAAGGCCTTAGGCTACGAGCAGTACTTC,CASSSHPKALGYEQYF
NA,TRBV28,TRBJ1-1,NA,TGTGCCAGCAGACTCGGGACCACGAGGGACACTGAAGCTTTCTTT,CASRLGTTRDTEAFF
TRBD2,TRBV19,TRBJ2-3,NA,TGTGCCAGTAGTCAACTCGGGGGAGGGACAGATACGCAGTATTTT,CASSQLGGGTDTQYF
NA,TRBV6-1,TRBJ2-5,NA,TGTGCCAGCAGTGAAGAGACCCAGTACTTC,CASSEETQYF
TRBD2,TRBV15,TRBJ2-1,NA,TGTGCCACCAGCAGGGATGCCGGGACTAGCTATATCAATGAGCAGTTCTTC,CATSRDAGTSYINEQFF
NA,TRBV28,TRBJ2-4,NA,TGTGCCAGCAGTTTAGTAAAAGGGAATACAGGCATTCAGTACTTC,CASSLVKGNTGIQYF
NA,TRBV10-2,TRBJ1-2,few,TGCGCCAGCAGTGAGCTGGTGAACTATGGCTACACCTTC,CASSELVNYGYTF
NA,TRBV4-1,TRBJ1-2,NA,TGCGCCAGCAGCCAGCCTCGGGAAGGGAACTATGGCTACACCTTC,CASSQPREGNYGYTF
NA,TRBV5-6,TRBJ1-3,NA,TGTGCCAGCAGCAGGGGACACCCGGGAAACACCATATATTTT,CASSRGHPGNTIYF
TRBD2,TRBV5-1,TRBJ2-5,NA,TGCGCCAGCAGTAAGCGGGAATCAGTGGAGACCCAGTACTTC,CASSKRESVETQYF
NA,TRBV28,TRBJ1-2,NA,TGTGCCAGCAGTTCCTCGGGGCTTGGCTATGGCTACACCTTC,CASSSSGLGYGYTF
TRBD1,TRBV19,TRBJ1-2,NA,TGTGCCAGTAGTCGACAGGGGGATTGGTATGGCTACACCTTC,CASSRQGDWYGYTF
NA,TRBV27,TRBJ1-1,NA,TGTGCCAGCAGCCATCGGGGGCTGGACACTGAAGCTTTCTTT,CASSHRGLDTEAFF
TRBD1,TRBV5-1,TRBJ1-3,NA,TGCGCCAGCAGTTACCAACCGGGACAGGGGCCTGGAAACACCATATATTTT,CASSYQPGQGPGNTIYF